Here is one T cell receptor (beta chain) with its context. The antigen is undetermined. Investigators reverse transcribed all isolated RNA, so they sequenced expressed TCRB transcripts. Only in-frame clones appear in the TCRdb table, and some are missing; sequencing was by immunoSEQ multiplex PCR. This table holds under 350,000 clones, around 24% found once. This CDR3 is 16 amino acids long. The V gene end was trimmed by 4 bases and the J gene end by 5 bases; junction bases not matched to a gene: 8. The sample is drawn from a study of beta chain features in type 1 diabetes. General study findings and limits: There was a moderate but significant shortening of TCRB CDR3s in all four CD4+ subsets of Type 1 diabetes patients.

The sequence was collected from a woman aged 25-40 years with type 1 diabetes. The chain has TRBV23-1 and TRBJ2-2; the match to TRBD1 covers 9 bases. TRBV23-1 is reported as an ORF; its role is uncertain. The sequenced sample was naive CD4+ T cells from blood. The CDR3: CASSPKTGGVTGELFF. The CDR3 DNA is TGCGCCAGCAGTCCTAAGACAGGGGGTGTGACCGGGGAGCTGTTTTTT.